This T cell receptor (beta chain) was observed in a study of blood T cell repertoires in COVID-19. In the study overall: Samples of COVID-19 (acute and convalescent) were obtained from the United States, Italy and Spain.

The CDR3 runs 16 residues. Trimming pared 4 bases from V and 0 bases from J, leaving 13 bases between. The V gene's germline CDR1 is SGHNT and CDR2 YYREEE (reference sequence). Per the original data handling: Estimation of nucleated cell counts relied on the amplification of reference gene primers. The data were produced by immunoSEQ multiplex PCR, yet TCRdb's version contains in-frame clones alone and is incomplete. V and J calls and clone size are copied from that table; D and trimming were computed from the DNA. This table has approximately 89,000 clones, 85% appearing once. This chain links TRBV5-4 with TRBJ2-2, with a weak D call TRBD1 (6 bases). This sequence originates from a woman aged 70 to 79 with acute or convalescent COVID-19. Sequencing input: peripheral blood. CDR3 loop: CASSLPDRTNTGELFF. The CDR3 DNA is TGTGCCAGCAGCCTACCGGACAGAACGAACACCGGGGAGCTGTTTTTT.